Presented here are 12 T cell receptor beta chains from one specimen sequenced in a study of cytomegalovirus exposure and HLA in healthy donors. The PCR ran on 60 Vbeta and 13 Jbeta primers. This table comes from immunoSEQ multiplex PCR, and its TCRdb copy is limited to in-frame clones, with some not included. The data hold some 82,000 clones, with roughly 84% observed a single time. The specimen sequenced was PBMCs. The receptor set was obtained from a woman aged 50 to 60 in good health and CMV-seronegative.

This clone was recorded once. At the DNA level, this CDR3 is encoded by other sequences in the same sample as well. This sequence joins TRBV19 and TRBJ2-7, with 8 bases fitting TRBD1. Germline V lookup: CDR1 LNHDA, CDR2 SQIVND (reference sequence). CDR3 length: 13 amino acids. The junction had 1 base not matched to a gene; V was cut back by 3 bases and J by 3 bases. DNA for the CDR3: TGTGCCAGTAGTATCGGACAGGGCTACGAGCAGTACTTC. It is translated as CASSIGQGYEQYF.

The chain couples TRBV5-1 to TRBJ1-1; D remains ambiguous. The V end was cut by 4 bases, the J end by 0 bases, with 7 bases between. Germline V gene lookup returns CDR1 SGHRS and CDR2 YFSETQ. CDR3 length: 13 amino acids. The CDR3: CASSIRVNTEAFF. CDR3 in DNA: TGCGCCAGCAGCATAAGAGTGAACACTGAAGCTTTCTTT.

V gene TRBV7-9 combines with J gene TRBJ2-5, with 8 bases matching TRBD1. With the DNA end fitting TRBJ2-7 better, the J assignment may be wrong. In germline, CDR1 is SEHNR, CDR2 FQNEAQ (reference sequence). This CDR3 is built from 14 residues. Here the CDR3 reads CASSPPGGIYEQYF. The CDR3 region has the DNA TGTGCCAGCAGCCCTCCAGGGGGCATATACGAGCAGTACTTC.

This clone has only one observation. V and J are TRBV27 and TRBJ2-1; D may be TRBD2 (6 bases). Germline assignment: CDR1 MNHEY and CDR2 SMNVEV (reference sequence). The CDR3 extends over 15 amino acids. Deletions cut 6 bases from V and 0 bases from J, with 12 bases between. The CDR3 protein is CASRTGGNSYNEQFF. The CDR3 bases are TGTGCCAGCAGAACTGGGGGGAACTCCTACAATGAGCAGTTCTTC.

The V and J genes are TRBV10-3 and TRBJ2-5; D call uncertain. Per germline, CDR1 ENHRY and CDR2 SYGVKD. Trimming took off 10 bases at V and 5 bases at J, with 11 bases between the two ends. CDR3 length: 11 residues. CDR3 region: CATAERETQYF. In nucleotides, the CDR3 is TGTGCCACCGCGGAAAGGGAGACCCAGTACTTC.

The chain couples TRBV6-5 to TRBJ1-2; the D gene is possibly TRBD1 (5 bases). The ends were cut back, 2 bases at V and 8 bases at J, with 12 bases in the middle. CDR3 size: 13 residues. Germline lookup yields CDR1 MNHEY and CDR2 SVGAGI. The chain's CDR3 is CASSYAQGRGYTF. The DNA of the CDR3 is TGTGCCAGCAGTTACGCTCAGGGTAGAGGCTACACCTTC.

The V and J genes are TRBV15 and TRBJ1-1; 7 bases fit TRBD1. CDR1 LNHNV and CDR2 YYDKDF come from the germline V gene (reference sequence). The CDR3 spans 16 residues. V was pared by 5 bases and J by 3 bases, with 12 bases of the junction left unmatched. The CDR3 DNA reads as TGTGCCACCAGCGGGAGAGGGGGCGAAGAGGACACTGAAGCTTTCTTT. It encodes CATSGRGGEEDTEAFF.

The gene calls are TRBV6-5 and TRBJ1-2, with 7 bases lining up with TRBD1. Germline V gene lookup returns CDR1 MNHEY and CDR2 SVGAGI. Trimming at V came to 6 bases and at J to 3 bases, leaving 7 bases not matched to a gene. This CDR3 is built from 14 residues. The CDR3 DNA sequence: TGTGCCAGCAGCTCTATTACAGGGGACTATGGCTACACCTTC. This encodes CASSSITGDYGYTF.

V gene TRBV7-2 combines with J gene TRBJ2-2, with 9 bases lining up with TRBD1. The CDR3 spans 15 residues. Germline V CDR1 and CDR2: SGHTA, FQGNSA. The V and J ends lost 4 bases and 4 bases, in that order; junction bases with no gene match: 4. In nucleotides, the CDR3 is TGTGCCAGCAGCTATCGACAGGGGGGCACCGGGGAGCTGTTTTTT. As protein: CASSYRQGGTGELFF. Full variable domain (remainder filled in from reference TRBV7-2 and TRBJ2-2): GAGVSQSPSNKVTEKGKDVELRCDPISGHTALYWYRQSLGQGLEFLIYFQGNSAPDKSGLPSDRFSAERTGGSVSTLTIQRTQQEDSAVYLCASSYRQGGTGELFFGEGSRLTVL.

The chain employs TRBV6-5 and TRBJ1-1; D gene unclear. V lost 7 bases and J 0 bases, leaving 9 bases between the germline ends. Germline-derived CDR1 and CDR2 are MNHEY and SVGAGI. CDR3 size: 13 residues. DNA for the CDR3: TGTGCCAGCACCAGAGACTTGAACACTGAAGCTTTCTTT. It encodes CASTRDLNTEAFF.

CDR3: CASSGHRGTSGSGELFF. In DNA, the CDR3 is TGTGCCAGCAGCGGACATCGGGGGACTAGCGGGAGTGGGGAGCTGTTTTTT. The chain joins TRBV7-2 to TRBJ2-2; 14 bases fit TRBD2. The germline CDR1 and CDR2 sequences are SGHTA and FQGNSA. The CDR3 contains 17 residues. V shed 5 bases, J shed 8 bases, and the junction held 10 bases outside the gene matches.

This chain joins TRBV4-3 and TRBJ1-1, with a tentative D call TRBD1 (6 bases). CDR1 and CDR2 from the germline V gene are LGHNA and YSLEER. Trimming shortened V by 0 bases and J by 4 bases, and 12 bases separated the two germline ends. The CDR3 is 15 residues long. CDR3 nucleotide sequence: TGCGCCAGCAGCCAAGACTCAGGGGAGGGCACTGAAGCTTTCTTT. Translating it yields CASSQDSGEGTEAFF.